These 5 T cell receptor beta chains came from one sample sequenced in a study of siplizumab effects on memory and regulatory T cells. Their specific antigens are unknown. Cocultured for over five days at 37°C were the mixed lymphocyte reaction cells. The assay was immunoSEQ multiplex PCR, and TCRdb's table has in-frame clones only and misses some. The sample has 20,000 or so clones, around 40% seen once. Sample: CFSE-low (dividing) CD4+ T cells sorted from an allogeneic mixed lymphocyte reaction. These receptors came from a human donor in good health; the cells came from an allogeneic mixed lymphocyte reaction. Some clones in this sample may be carry-over from other donors' samples.

This chain links TRBV27 with TRBJ2-7, with D perhaps TRBD1 (6 bases). Trimming cost V 5 bases and J 6 bases, with 14 bases left between them. The CDR3 has 13 residues. From germline, CDR1 is MNHEY and CDR2 SMNVEV (reference sequence). This chain's CDR3 is CASSLGPGVEQYF. CDR3 nucleotide sequence: TGTGCCAGCAGTCTGGGACCAGGGGTCGAGCAGTACTTC.

The genes are TRBV7-9 and TRBJ1-1; no definite D call. Germline V gene lookup returns CDR1 SEHNR and CDR2 FQNEAQ (reference sequence). The CDR3 consists of 13 residues. Trimming shortened V by 3 bases and J by 10 bases, and 15 bases separated the two germline ends. The CDR3 region is CASSFGLISRAFF. The CDR3 bases are TGTGCCAGCAGCTTCGGACTGATAAGTCGAGCTTTCTTT.

By share of the sample, this clone is medium-sized. The CDR3 region is CASSGQQNTEAFF. The CDR3 region has the DNA TGTGCCAGCAGTGGGCAGCAGAACACTGAAGCTTTCTTT. The chain combines TRBV7-2 with TRBJ1-1, with D unclear. Germline V gene data show CDR1 as SGHTA and CDR2 as FQGNSA. V shed 6 bases and J shed 1 base, with 9 bases lying between them. This CDR3 spans 13 amino acids.

The rearrangement joins TRBV29-1 to TRBJ2-7; D may be TRBD2 (6 bases). V lost 5 bases to trimming and J lost 6 bases, with 23 bases between them. Per germline, CDR1 SQVTM and CDR2 ANQGSEA. CDR3 length: 15 amino acids. CDR3 coding DNA: TGCAGCGTTTGTGAAATGGCGGGACTGGGATCCGAGCAGTACTTC. This translates into CSVCEMAGLGSEQYF.

The chain joins TRBV7-9 to TRBJ2-1; tentatively, D is TRBD1 or TRBD2 (5 bases each). The CDR3 is 15 amino acids. The germline V gene encodes CDR1 SEHNR and CDR2 FQNEAQ (reference sequence). V lost 4 bases, J lost 4 bases, and 14 bases lay in between. CDR3 sequence (DNA): TGTGCCAGCAGCTCCGGAACGGGACCTTACAATGAGCAGTTCTTC. Translating it yields CASSSGTGPYNEQFF.